The 21 T cell receptor beta chains in this list originate from one sample, sequenced in a study of blood T cell repertoires in COVID-19. Produced via immunoSEQ multiplex PCR; TCRdb's table is partial and in-frame only. The sample lists 150,000 to 200,000 clones, around nine tenths occurring once. The sample consisted of peripheral blood. These receptors all stem from a man between 65 and 80 years old with acute or convalescent COVID-19.

This sequence joins TRBV7-3 and TRBJ2-3; 10 bases are a match to TRBD2. The germline V gene has CDR1 SGHTA and CDR2 FQGTGA. V lost 2 bases and J lost 1; bases outside the gene matches: 9. This CDR3 region has 18 residues. CDR3 bases: TGTGCCAGCAGCTTATCGGGGGGGACTAGCGCTGGCACAGATACGCAGTATTTT. Protein product: CASSLSGGTSAGTDTQYF.

The chain uses TRBV7-3 and TRBJ1-1; perhaps TRBD1 as D (6 bases). The CDR3 consists of 14 residues. The ends were cut back, 5 bases at V and 5 bases at J, with 15 bases in the middle. CDR1 is SGHTA and CDR2 is FQGTGA in the germline V gene. CDR3 sequence reads: CASSPGPQGTEAFF. DNA of the CDR3: TGTGCCAGCAGCCCGGGACCCCAGGGGACTGAAGCTTTCTTT.

This chain connects TRBV7-3 to TRBJ1-3; the D is unclear. Trimming left V 6 bases short and J 2 bases short, with 8 bases between. There are 13 residues in the CDR3. Germline V lookup: CDR1 SGHTA, CDR2 FQGTGA. The CDR3 is CASSPRAGNTIYF. The CDR3 DNA sequence: TGTGCCAGCAGTCCGAGGGCTGGAAACACCATATATTTT.

This clone showed up just once. The J gene is TRBJ2-7, the V gene TRBV5-6, with 8 bases aligning to TRBD2. Germline trimming cut 4 bases from V and 3 bases from J; bases unmatched to any gene: 3. The CDR3 spans 13 residues. Germline CDR1 reads SGHDT; CDR2 reads YYEEEE. DNA for the CDR3: TGTGCCAGCAGCCTGGGACTAGGCTACGAGCAGTACTTC. Translated: CASSLGLGYEQYF. The variable domain in full, with the rest retrieved from reference TRBV5-6 and TRBJ2-7, is DAGVTQSPTHLIKTRGQQVTLRCSPKSGHDTVSWYQQALGQGPQFIFQYYEEEERQRGNFPDRFSGHQFPNYSSELNVNALLLGDSALYLCASSLGLGYEQYFGPGTRLTVT.

The rearrangement joins TRBV5-8 to TRBJ1-4; the D is unclear. Trimming removed 1 base from V and 5 bases from J, with 12 bases in between. Germline assignment: CDR1 SGHTS and CDR2 YDEGEE. There are 15 residues in the CDR3. In DNA, the CDR3 is TGTGCCAGCAGCTTGCTTGCGGGGTGGAATGAAAAACTGTTTTTT. It codes for CASSLLAGWNEKLFF.

The chain joins TRBV5-1 to TRBJ2-2; 14 positions agree with TRBD2. This CDR3 region has 19 residues. The trim removed 4 bases at V and 6 bases at J, leaving 14 bases unmatched. Germline V gives CDR1 SGHRS, CDR2 YFSETQ. CDR3 DNA: TGCGCCAGCAGCAGATCCGGGACTAGCGGGAGTTTTATCGCCGGGGAGCTGTTTTTT. Protein: CASSRSGTSGSFIAGELFF.

This chain connects TRBV6-1 to TRBJ1-5; no clear D gene. CDR3 length equals 15 residues. Germline assignment: CDR1 MNHNS and CDR2 SASEGT. Trimming stripped 3 bases from V and 5 bases from J, with 14 bases between. This chain's CDR3 is CASSETGSDYQPQHF. CDR3 sequence (DNA): TGTGCCAGCAGTGAGACGGGTTCAGATTATCAGCCCCAGCATTTT.

V is TRBV5-1 and J is TRBJ2-7; tentative D call: TRBD1 (6 bases). The length of the CDR3 is 12 residues. Germline V gives CDR1 SGHRS, CDR2 YFSETQ. Trimming removed 2 bases from V and 6 bases from J, with 9 bases in between. CDR3 nucleotide sequence: TGCGCCAGCAGCTTACAGGGAACCGAGCAGTACTTC. It encodes CASSLQGTEQYF.

V and J are TRBV9 and TRBJ1-3; the D is unclear. This CDR3 has 15 residues. Germline V gives CDR1 SGDLS, CDR2 YYNGEE. With 2 bases removed from V and 0 bases from J, the gap between germline ends came to 9 bases. The CDR3 here is CASSVASFSGNTIYF. The CDR3 DNA is TGTGCCAGCAGCGTGGCCTCTTTCTCTGGAAACACCATATATTTT.

V is TRBV7-2 and J is TRBJ2-7; 9 bases match TRBD2. V was pared by 5 bases and J by 4 bases, with 15 bases of the junction left unmatched. Germline CDR1 SGHTA, CDR2 FQGNSA. This CDR3 spans 17 amino acids. The CDR3 loop reads CASSPSPLAGMSYEQYF. The CDR3 coding sequence is TGTGCCAGCAGCCCTAGTCCCCTAGCGGGGATGTCGTACGAGCAGTACTTC.

The chain carries TRBV6-5 and TRBJ1-2; 8 nucleotides align to TRBD1. In germline, CDR1 is MNHEY, CDR2 SVGAGI. The ends lost 6 bases at V and 8 bases at J; junction bases unmatched: 5. The CDR3 covers 12 residues. CDR3 sequence (DNA): TGTGCCAGCAGACAGGGGGGAGAGGGCTACACCTTC. Encoded protein: CASRQGGEGYTF.

The rearrangement links TRBV30 to TRBJ1-3; D remains ambiguous. The CDR3 contains 16 residues. V lost 4 bases to trimming and J lost 1 base, with 17 bases between them. Germline-derived CDR1 and CDR2 are GTSNPN and SVGIG (reference sequence). The CDR3 coding sequence is TGTGCCTGGACACCGCCACTGAGGGTGTCTGGAAACACCATATATTTT. It is translated as CAWTPPLRVSGNTIYF.

This clone was counted a single time. V and J are TRBV5-6 and TRBJ2-3; perhaps TRBD1 as D (5 bases). V was trimmed by 0 bases and J by 5 bases, leaving 10 bases between them. The CDR3 spans 14 residues. Germline CDR1 and CDR2: SGHDT and YYEEEE. The CDR3 here is CASSLVGAEDTQYF. CDR3 DNA sequence: TGTGCCAGCAGCTTGGTTGGGGCTGAAGATACGCAGTATTTT.

The chain links TRBV29-1 to TRBJ2-5; 8 positions match TRBD1. Germline V gene data show CDR1 as SQVTM and CDR2 as ANQGSEA. CDR3 length: 15 amino acids. The V segment lost 0 bases and the J segment 5 bases; nucleotides outside the gene matches: 8. CDR3 protein: CSVEDRTGGPETQYF. Written as DNA, the CDR3 is TGCAGCGTTGAAGATAGAACAGGGGGTCCGGAGACCCAGTACTTC.

This clone was counted a few times. V is TRBV12-3 or TRBV12-4 and J is TRBJ1-5; D unresolved. Trimming removed 2 bases from V and 7 bases from J, with 9 bases in between. The CDR3 runs to 13 residues. For the CDR3, the DNA is TGTGCCAGCAGTTTAATGGGGAGCCAGCCCCAGCATTTT. It yields the protein CASSLMGSQPQHF.

This clone was seen a few times. The V call is TRBV7-3, the J call TRBJ2-7; 9 nucleotides match TRBD1. The junction had 3 bases not matched to a gene; V was cut back by 5 bases and J by 1 base. The V gene's germline CDR1 is SGHTA and CDR2 FQGTGA. The CDR3 loop spans 14 amino acids. The CDR3 reads CASSPDRGSYEQYF. The CDR3 DNA reads TGTGCCAGCAGCCCGGACAGGGGATCCTACGAGCAGTACTTC. The full variable domain, rest sourced from reference TRBV7-3 and TRBJ2-7, is GAGVSQTPSNKVTEKGKYVELRCDPISGHTALYWYRQSLGQGPEFLIYFQGTGAADDSGLPNDRFFAVRPEGSVSTLKIQRTERGDSAVYLCASSPDRGSYEQYFGPGTRLTVT.

A remark on this clone: Other DNA sequences in this sample translate to the same CDR3. The rearrangement joins TRBV6-5 to TRBJ1-5; D not certain. This CDR3 has 14 residues. The V and J ends lost 6 bases and 4 bases respectively, with 13 bases between them. Germline loops: CDR1 MNHEY, CDR2 SVGAGI. The CDR3 nucleotides read TGTGCCAGCAGCCGGACGGGGAGGAATCAGCCCCAGCATTTT. Translation: CASSRTGRNQPQHF.

This clone was detected once. The chain combines TRBV7-2 with TRBJ2-1; 11 bases are shared with TRBD2. The junction had 7 bases not matched to a gene; V was cut back by 1 base and J by 8 bases. This CDR3 contains 16 residues. CDR1 is SGHTA and CDR2 is FQGNSA in the germline V gene. The CDR3 sequence: CASSLVSSGGWDEQFF. CDR3 in DNA: TGTGCCAGCAGCTTAGTTTCTAGCGGGGGGTGGGATGAGCAGTTCTTC.

The J gene is TRBJ1-2, the V gene TRBV2, with 9 bases that match TRBD1. Germline-derived CDR1 and CDR2 are SNHLY and FYNNEI. Losses at the gene ends were 8 bases for V and 4 bases for J; bases not matched to a gene: 8. CDR3 length: 14 residues. As DNA, the CDR3 is TGTGCCAGCGGTACAGGGGGCGCGGGCTATGGCTACACCTTC. It codes for CASGTGGAGYGYTF. Combining the CDR3 with reference TRBV2 and TRBJ1-2 gives the whole variable domain EPEVTQTPSHQVTQMGQEVILRCVPISNHLYFYWYRQILGQKVEFLVSFYNNEISEKSEIFDDQFSVERPDGSNFTLKIRSTKLEDSAMYFCASGTGGAGYGYTFGSGTRLTVV.

This rearrangement joins TRBV3-1 (or the pseudogene TRBV3-2) to TRBJ2-2; 7 bases fit TRBD2. J lost 3 bases, V lost 3 bases, and 4 bases had no gene match. The length of the CDR3 is 15 residues. Germline loops: CDR1 LGHDT, CDR2 YNNKEL (reference sequence). This CDR3 is CASSQGGTDTGELFF. The CDR3 DNA sequence: TGTGCCAGCAGCCAGGGGGGGACGGACACCGGGGAGCTGTTTTTT.

The V and J genes are TRBV7-2 and TRBJ2-5, with 7 bases lining up with TRBD2. The CDR3 runs to 14 residues. V trimming: 1 base; J trimming: 6 bases; junction bases outside the gene matches: 5. Germline V CDR1 and CDR2: SGHTA, FQGNSA. The CDR3 sequence is CASSLGGGRKTQYF. CDR3 sequence (DNA): TGTGCCAGCAGCTTAGGGGGGGGGAGGAAGACCCAGTACTTC.